This T cell receptor beta chain was found in a study of shared clonotypes between healthy human individuals. Whole-study results and caveats: Naive CD4 clonotype sharing across several donors was around 5%. Generally, naive subsets came out with larger estimated richness than memory subsets.

As regards this clone: Its antigen is as yet unknown.

Naive CD8 cells, CD45RO-negative and positively selected for CCR7, excluded terminally differentiated effector memory CD45RA+ cells. Using immunoSEQ multiplex PCR, the repertoire was profiled, and TCRdb retains in-frame clones only, with some absent. This sample yields under 850,000 clones, of which 90% to 95% are seen a single time; around 24% belongs to the top ten. V lost 4 bases and J lost 3, with 15 bases in between. The CDR3 is 15 residues long. Germline V gene sequence: CDR1 SEHNR, CDR2 FQNEAQ (reference sequence). The clonotype was recovered from a man between 25 and 39 years old in good health. This sequence joins TRBV7-9 and TRBJ1-1, with D unclear. Sequencing input: naive CD8+ T cells sorted from blood. The CDR3 DNA reads as TGTGCCAGCAGCTCCACCGAGGCCTGGGACACTGAAGCTTTCTTT. This translates into CASSSTEAWDTEAFF.